This TCR beta chain was documented in a study of neurological immune-mediated disorders. Study details: Relapsing-remitting patients made up most of the 34 multiple sclerosis patients, and secondary progressive patients made up 3.

Unsorted libraries came from 2 million PBMCs stored at -80 °C. MiXCR, run by TCRdb on the 5' RACE reads, gives a single entry per CDR3 protein. The repertoire holds more than 75,000 distinct CDR3 sequences, with less than 5.5% as singletons. Germline-derived CDR1 and CDR2 are MGHDK and SYGVNS. V was clipped by 4 bases and J by 6 bases; unmatched bases: 9. This CDR3 has 15 residues. The J gene is TRBJ1-2, the V gene TRBV25-1; 9 bases are a match to TRBD1. The sequencing sample was made of PBMCs. This sequence was found in a woman in her thirties with multiple sclerosis. CDR3 protein: CASSAAGTGRDGYTF. CDR3 nucleotide sequence: TGTGCCAGCAGTGCAGCCGGGACAGGGAGAGATGGCTACACCTTC.